A selection of T cell receptor beta chains follows, all from one sample in a study of regulatory T cells in long-lasting Graves disease. One entry per CDR3 protein results from TCRdb running MiXCR on the multiplex PCR reads. The sample lists 600,000 to 850,000 distinct CDR3 sequences, around 32% occurring once. Source: peripheral blood mononuclear cells (PBMCs), taken when the disease was refractory, from a patient treated with antithyroid drugs. All receptors derive from a female donor with Graves disease. CDR3s include the opening cysteine and the closing phenylalanine or tryptophan. A D gene is named only where the DNA matches it firmly. Part of the rows lack a size; the others show once, few, many or a class for expanded clones.

clone_size j_call v_call d_call cdr3_nt cdr3_aa
few TRBJ2-5 TRBV27 TRBD1 TGTGCCAGCAGTCTATACAGGGGGCCCTACCAAGAGACCCAGTACTTC CASSLYRGPYQETQYF
many TRBJ2-5 TRBV20-1 TRBD2 TGCAGTGCTAGAGATCGACTAGCCGGATCCGCCGAGACCCAGTACTTC CSARDRLAGSAETQYF
- TRBJ2-1 TRBV20-1 - TGCAGTGCTAGAGATGCGGACAGTTCTACCTACAATGAGCAGTTCTTC CSARDADSSTYNEQFF
few TRBJ1-2 TRBV10-3 - TGTGCCATCACCTCCGACAGGCTCTATGGCTACACCTTC CAITSDRLYGYTF
- TRBJ1-6 TRBV14 - TGTGCCAGCAGCCAAGACAGGGCTCCACCCCTCCACTTT CASSQDRAPPLHF
- TRBJ2-7 TRBV18 TRBD1 TGTGCCAGCTCACCGATCCGACAGGGGTGGTACGAGCAGTACTTC CASSPIRQGWYEQYF
- TRBJ1-1 TRBV18 TRBD1 TGTGCCAGCTCACCAGTGGGGACAGGGATAGAAGCTTTCTTT CASSPVGTGIEAFF
- TRBJ1-5 TRBV2 - TGTGCCAGCAGTAGCACAGCGTCCAATCAGCCCCAGCATTTT CASSSTASNQPQHF
few TRBJ2-7 TRBV29-1 TRBD2 TGCAGCGTTGAAGATCGGCTAGCGGGGCCGAAGTACTTC CSVEDRLAGPKYF
- TRBJ2-2 TRBV20-1 TRBD2 TGCAGTGCGAAACCGACTAGCGGGAGAGTCGGGGAGCTGTTTTTT CSAKPTSGRVGELFF
many TRBJ1-5 TRBV28 TRBD1 TGTGCCAGCGGATCGGAACAGGGGGCTCAGCCCCAGCATTTT CASGSEQGAQPQHF
- TRBJ2-2 TRBV7-3 - TGTGCCAGCAGTTCCCAGAATCTAGTCGGAGAGCTGTTTTTT CASSSQNLVGELFF
- TRBJ1-1 TRBV5-1 - TGCGCCAGCAGCTTGGCCGGCCACCCAACCACTGAAGCTTTCTTT CASSLAGHPTTEAFF
- TRBJ2-1 TRBV7-9 TRBD1 TGTGCCAGCAGCTACCGGGACAGGGGTATCTATGAGCAGTTCTTC CASSYRDRGIYEQFF
few TRBJ1-5 TRBV6-5 TRBD1 TGTGCCAGCAGTTATGCCGGGACAGGGTTCCAGCCCCAGCATTTT CASSYAGTGFQPQHF
- TRBJ1-1 TRBV7-8 - TGTGCCAGCACCCCCGCAAGGAACACTGAAGCTTTCTTT CASTPARNTEAFF
- TRBJ2-2 TRBV12-3/TRBV12-4 - TGTGCCAGCAGTTTTCCAACTAGCACCGGGGAGCTGTTTTTT CASSFPTSTGELFF
many TRBJ2-6 TRBV6-5 TRBD2 TGTGCCAGCAGTTATTCGCTAGCGGGAGGCGACTCTGGGGCCAACGTCCTGACTTTC CASSYSLAGGDSGANVLTF
- TRBJ1-1 TRBV3-1 - TGTGCCAGCTCCGGGGGGTTGAGGCGGAAAGCTTTCTTT CASSGGLRRKAFF
- TRBJ1-2 TRBV27 - TGTGCCAGCAGTTTATCGAACAGGGTGGACTATGGCTACACCTTC CASSLSNRVDYGYTF
few TRBJ1-1 TRBV6-4 - TGTGCCAGCAGTTACGAGACCAGGTCCCCTGAAGCTTTCTTT CASSYETRSPEAFF
once TRBJ1-1 TRBV5-1 - TGCGCCAGCAGCTTGGTGAAATTGACGGGCCTTAGCACTGAAGCTTTCTTT CASSLVKLTGLSTEAFF
few TRBJ1-1 TRBV30 - TGTGCCTGGGACAGGACCGGGGGCTCTGAAGCTTTCTTT CAWDRTGGSEAFF
- TRBJ2-7 TRBV20-1 - TGCAGTGCTTTACTAGGGAACTCCTACGAGCAGTACTTC CSALLGNSYEQYF
- TRBJ1-5 TRBV2 - TGTGCCAGCAGTGAGTCTAGGGCGGGGCAGCCCCAGCATTTT CASSESRAGQPQHF
few TRBJ2-5 TRBV7-7 - TGTGCCAGCAGCCAGACGGGAAAACAAGAGACCCAGTACTTC CASSQTGKQETQYF
- TRBJ1-5 TRBV6-1 TRBD1 TGTGCCAGCAGACGTCGACAGGGAAGGCAGCCCCAGCATTTT CASRRRQGRQPQHF
few TRBJ2-5 TRBV12-3/TRBV12-4 - TGTGCCAGCAGTTTTCTGAACCGGAACCAAGAGACCCAGTACTTC CASSFLNRNQETQYF
many TRBJ2-5 TRBV12-5 - TGTGCTAGTGGTTTGGAGAAGGGGTACCAAGAGACCCAGTACTTC CASGLEKGYQETQYF
few TRBJ1-1 TRBV10-3 - TGTGCCACGGGGGTTATGAACACTGAAGCTTTCTTT CATGVMNTEAFF
- TRBJ2-4 TRBV5-1 TRBD1 TGCGCCAGCAGCTTGGGCGCAGGGGGAGTGGGCAAAAACATTCAGTACTTC CASSLGAGGVGKNIQYF
- TRBJ2-7 TRBV6-1 TRBD2 TGTGCCAGCAGTGATGGACTAGCGGGAGGGCAGCGGGAGCAGTACTTC CASSDGLAGGQREQYF
- TRBJ1-6 TRBV27 - TGTGCCAGCAGTTTAGGGCCAGATAATAATTCACCCCTCCACTTT CASSLGPDNNSPLHF
many TRBJ1-1 TRBV28 TRBD1 TGTGCCAGCAGTCCACAGGGGTTCGCCACTGAAGCTTTCTTT CASSPQGFATEAFF
- TRBJ1-1 TRBV10-3 - TGTGCCATCAGTGAATTGGACGGAAACACTGAAGCTTTCTTT CAISELDGNTEAFF
- TRBJ1-1 TRBV29-1 - TGCAGCGTGACACAGGGGAACACTGAAGCTTTCTTT CSVTQGNTEAFF
many TRBJ2-7 TRBV11-2 TRBD1 TGTGCCAGCAGCTTAGACCCGACAGGGACCTCCTACGAGCAGTACTTC CASSLDPTGTSYEQYF
few TRBJ2-7 TRBV7-9 TRBD2 TGTGCCAGCAGTCTCGGAGCGGGAGGCTCGGACGAGCAGTACTTC CASSLGAGGSDEQYF
few TRBJ1-3 TRBV6-1 - TGTGCCAGCAGTGAATGGGCGGCGGGAAACACCATATATTTT CASSEWAAGNTIYF
- TRBJ2-5 TRBV27 - TGTGCCAGCAGTTTAGTGACTGGTCGGAGCGGAGAGACCCAGTACTTC CASSLVTGRSGETQYF
few TRBJ2-7 TRBV27 TRBD2 TGTGCCAGCAGTTTGGCGGGAGTCGGAGGCGAGCAGTACTTC CASSLAGVGGEQYF
- TRBJ1-2 TRBV29-1 - TGCAGCGTTGCTTCTCGGATGACGGGTGGCTACACCTTC CSVASRMTGGYTF
- TRBJ2-1 TRBV11-2 - TGTGCCAGCAGCTCAATAGAAGGCTCCTACAATGAGCAGTTCTTC CASSSIEGSYNEQFF
- TRBJ2-7 TRBV5-4 - TGTGCCAGCAGCTTGGTGGGGGAGGCCCCCTACGAGCAGTACTTC CASSLVGEAPYEQYF
- TRBJ1-1 TRBV29-1 - TGCAGCGTCCCTTCTACAGGAATCATGAACACTGAAGCTTTCTTT CSVPSTGIMNTEAFF
- TRBJ2-3 TRBV7-6 - TGTGCCAGCAGTCGACGATTAGATACGCAGTGTTTT CASSRRLDTQCF
many TRBJ1-4 TRBV28 TRBD1 TGTGCCAGCCATGGACAGGGCCGTAATGAAAAACTGTTTTTT CASHGQGRNEKLFF
few TRBJ1-6 TRBV6-1 - TGTGCCAGCAGTGAAGCCTTGGGGGGCAGAGACGGTTCACCCCTCCACTTT CASSEALGGRDGSPLHF
- TRBJ2-5 TRBV20-1 - TGCAGTGCTAGACCACTAGCTCAGGAGACCCAGTACTTC CSARPLAQETQYF
- TRBJ1-5 TRBV20-1 - TGCAGTGCTAGAGTGGCGGCCGATCAGCCCCAGCATTTT CSARVAADQPQHF
- TRBJ1-2 TRBV19 - TGTGCCAGTAGTGCGAACGGTCTAGTAGGGGATGGCTACACCTTC CASSANGLVGDGYTF
few TRBJ2-2 TRBV12-3/TRBV12-4 TRBD1 TGTGCCAGCAGCCCCGGGACAGCCATGAGGGGGGAGCTGTTTTTT CASSPGTAMRGELFF
- TRBJ1-1 TRBV20-1 - TGCAGTGCTAGACTGGCCAGGGACACTGAAGCTTTCTTT CSARLARDTEAFF
few TRBJ1-2 TRBV27 - TGTGCCAGCAGTTTAAATGACCTGGGAGGCTACACCTTC CASSLNDLGGYTF
- TRBJ1-5 TRBV15 - TGTGCCACCAGCAGAGTGGGGGGCTACGGGCAGCCCCAGCATTTT CATSRVGGYGQPQHF
few TRBJ1-1 TRBV7-9 - TGTGCCAGCAGCTTAGACTCTGGGGGTAGGACTGAAGCTTTCTTT CASSLDSGGRTEAFF
- TRBJ1-4 TRBV11-2 - TGTGCCAGCAGCCTGAGTGGGGGAGCGGCTGAAAAACTGTTTTTT CASSLSGGAAEKLFF
few TRBJ1-1 TRBV2 - TGTGCCAGCAGTGACGGGGCCGGGAACACTGAAGCTTTCTTT CASSDGAGNTEAFF
- TRBJ2-7 TRBV6-1 - TGTGCCAGCAGCGAAGCGGTGATGCAGAGTTACGAGCAGTACTTC CASSEAVMQSYEQYF
- TRBJ2-7 TRBV19 - TGTGCCAGTGGTATACAGGGAGACTACGAGCAGTACTTC CASGIQGDYEQYF